The source of this T cell receptor (beta chain) is a study of blood T cell repertoires in COVID-19. TCRdb keeps only in-frame clones here, not all; method: immunoSEQ multiplex PCR. The sample holds 200,000 to 250,000 clones, approximately 78% seen once. The Seattle patients joined while their infection was active and were tracked longitudinally afterward. Deletions cut 5 bases from V and 1 base from J, with 11 bases between. The CDR3 extends over 14 amino acids. The germline gives CDR1 MNHEY, CDR2 SVGAGI. Sequenced sample: peripheral blood. The rearrangement uses TRBV6-5 and TRBJ1-1, with a tentative D call TRBD1 (5 bases). The source of this sequence is a woman aged 70 to 79 with COVID-19, enrolled during active disease. CDR3 sequence: CASSPSTENTEAFF. CDR3 sequence (DNA): TGTGCCAGCAGTCCCTCGACAGAGAACACTGAAGCTTTCTTT.